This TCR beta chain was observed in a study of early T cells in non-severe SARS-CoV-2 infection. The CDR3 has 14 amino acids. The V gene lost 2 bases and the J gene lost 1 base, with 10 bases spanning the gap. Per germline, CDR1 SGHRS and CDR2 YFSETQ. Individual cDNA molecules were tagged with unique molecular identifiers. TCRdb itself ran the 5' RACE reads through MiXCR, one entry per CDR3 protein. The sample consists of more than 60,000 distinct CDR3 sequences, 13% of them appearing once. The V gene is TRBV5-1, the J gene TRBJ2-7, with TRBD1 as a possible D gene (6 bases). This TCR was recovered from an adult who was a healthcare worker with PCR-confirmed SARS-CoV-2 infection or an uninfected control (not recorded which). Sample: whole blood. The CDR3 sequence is CASSLLDSSYEQYF. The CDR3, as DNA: TGCGCCAGCAGCTTACTGGACAGTTCCTACGAGCAGTACTTC. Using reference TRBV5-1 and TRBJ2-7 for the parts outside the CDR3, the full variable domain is KAGVTQTPRYLIKTRGQQVTLSCSPISGHRSVSWYQQTPGQGLQFLFEYFSETQRNKGNFPGRFSGRQFSNSRSEMNVSTLELGDSALYLCASSLLDSSYEQYFGPGTRLTVT.